The sequence of this T cell receptor (beta chain) was determined in a study of cytomegalovirus exposure and HLA in healthy donors. The trim removed 2 bases at V and 4 bases at J, leaving 10 bases unmatched. The germline gives CDR1 SGDLS, CDR2 YYNGEE. The CDR3 spans 16 residues. To note about this clone: Its specificity is not known.

The donors were part of the validation cohort, which consisted of more than 90 subjects and was separate from the first cohort of several hundred subjects. TCRdb's copy holds only in-frame clones and misses some; the assay was immunoSEQ multiplex PCR. The sample has 250,000 or so clones, roughly 87% seen once. Study-wide points: Researchers reported that a few CMV-associated chains were confirmed in vitro as CMV antigen-specific. Researchers counted 164 TCR beta chains as cytomegalovirus-associated.

The J gene is TRBJ2-3, the V gene TRBV9; TRBD2 agrees at 7 bases. The sample taken for sequencing was PBMCs. The clonotype originates from a man aged 18 to 35 in good health and CMV-seropositive. CDR3 nucleotides: TGTGCCAGCAGCGTGGCTAGCGGCCGACCACCAGATACGCAGTATTTT. Amino acid sequence: CASSVASGRPPDTQYF.